This note documents a single T cell receptor (beta chain) sequence. A single count supports this clone. What this receptor recognizes is not known. Qualities for individual bases were not recorded, and no much larger clone is one base off. The sample comes from a study of cytomegalovirus exposure and HLA in healthy donors (dated by TCRdb to about 2017). Study-wide context: In an earlier analysis of approximately 500 of the donors, 250 to 300 Gb of sequence data and approximately 100 million unique TCR beta sequences from some 170 million T cells were reported. Around 320 gigabases of sequencing data and approximately 85 million unique TCR sequences were included in an early release covering 550 to 650 HLA-typed donors. Among the approximately 430 genotyped donors, 75% to 90% belonged to the genetic ancestry cluster associated with self-reported Caucasian donors. The study aimed to test whether cataloging public T cell receptors could reveal signatures of past pathogen exposure. Using immunosequencing, the study profiled T cell repertoires from 550 to 750 subjects and related those repertoires to cytomegalovirus serostatus. A separate validation cohort of roughly 110 different subjects was used in addition to the 666-subject first cohort. To predict cytomegalovirus infection status, the study brought together high-throughput TCR immunosequencing, statistical association of individual TCRs with disease status, and machine learning. To study patterns of TCR occurrence, a later analysis re-analyzed previously published TCR beta repertoires from 550 to 800 donors and added high-resolution HLA genotyping. The later analysis used no new phenotypic data to find candidate immune exposures, relying instead on TCR beta sequences and their occurrence across donors. To decide whether each TCR beta V gene segment behaved as functional or pseudogenic, an earlier analysis of approximately 600 of the donors relied on high-throughput TCR beta sequencing. Donor age, sex, ethnicity and CMV serostatus were compiled together with the repertoire data. A later genetic analysis took genome-wide SNP genotypes for about 55% of the roughly 670 donors and used that subset as a discovery cohort. All discovery cohort repertoires had been generated using a single sequencing platform. HLA typing included class I and class II loci at four-digit resolution. The number of donors typed differed by locus, with roughly 620-630 for A, B, C, DRB1 and DQB1, 522 for DQA1, 600 to 610 for DPA1, and some 440 for DPB1. Roughly 5 DR-DQ haplotypes were handled as single units for association and clustering because linkage in the cohort was strong. Across approximately 400 genotyped donors of the cohort, an average of roughly 250,000 unique TCR beta nucleotide sequences per donor were sequenced, and around 19% of those sequences were non-productive.

The research as a whole found: Because counts were too low, under 20 rarely observed V segments, including chromosome 9 orphons, were left out of the earlier analysis of about 620 of the donors. The authors suggested that the approach could potentially be extended to other disease states and immunological phenotypes. A total of fewer than 200 TCR beta chains were listed by the study as associated with cytomegalovirus. A later analysis associated 15,000 to 20,000 TCR beta sequences with specific HLA alleles at a false discovery rate of 0.05. In this cohort, only TCR beta chains were sequenced, and detectable features were limited by the absence of alpha or paired-chain data. The presence/absence analyses assumed that sequencing depth was roughly uniform across donors, and that assumption may not be true. HLA typing was unavailable for some donors at each locus, so association tests used only the typed subset. A cluster of highly shared sequence variants was judged likely to be a technical artifact of the sequencing pipeline. In a later analysis, HLA-associated TCR beta chains were found to be more clonally expanded and to have lower generation probabilities than equally common non-associated chains. A further reported finding was that TCR beta sequences accurately predicted the HLA-A and HLA-B alleles for most subjects in the first cohort. CMV serostatus was the only immune exposure information available for the cohort. A later analysis found that most CMV-associated TCR beta chains appeared HLA-restricted, with HLA associations seemingly driven largely by CMV exposure. When HLA alleles, especially DR and DQ, strongly co-occurred, TCR associations were difficult to assign to individual alleles. In a later analysis, several top co-occurrence clusters were reported to appear linked to parvovirus B19, influenza, CMV and Epstein-Barr virus. Linkage disequilibrium might explain the correlated functional status among segregating V segments, but an unknown experimental factor could not be excluded. Cytomegalovirus status was reported to be diagnosed by the classifier with high specificity and sensitivity in both the original and validation cohorts. A few of the identified cytomegalovirus-associated TCR beta chains were confirmed in vitro to be specific for cytomegalovirus antigens. Most TCR sequences were seen in very few donors, while some public TCRs were found in many individuals. A later genetic analysis reported fewer N-insertions in productive TCRs among donors in an Asian-associated ancestry cluster than the roughly 670-donor mean. In a later analysis, the rate of TCR association differed among HLA loci, with DRB1 alleles having the most associated TCRs and HLA-C alleles having the fewest. Some IMGT-functional V segments, including TRBV6-2 and TRBV6-3, could not be distinguished by the 87-base-pair reads and were therefore excluded. Broadly in line with IMGT annotations, most TCR beta V segments showed up in productive rearrangements about 87% or about 30% of the time in an earlier analysis of several hundred of the donors. V-gene and J-gene trimming of TCR beta chains was associated with a missense DCLRE1C variant in a later genetic analysis, and the association was replicated in an independent cohort.

In total, roughly 670 healthy bone marrow donors made up the cohort. All cohort members were sampled while nominally healthy, although unrecorded immune exposures were likely present. The donor tested CMV seronegative and was one of the 352 seronegative cohort members. Every donor gave a peripheral blood sample, and the peripheral blood mononuclear cells from that sample were used for TCR beta sequencing. Genomic DNA extraction from the blood cell samples was performed with the Qiagen DNeasy Blood Extraction Kit. From V the trimming removes 4 bases and from J it removes 8 bases, while the gene matches leave 4 bases of the junction unaccounted for. In the germline V gene (reference sequence), CDR1 corresponds to SEHNR and CDR2 to FQNEAQ. From its cysteine to its phenylalanine, the CDR3 spans 15 amino acids. The only DNA kept is the CDR3, 45 bases in frame from the first base. Library preparation was by the immunoSEQ multiplex PCR assay. For the multiplex PCR, a mixture combining 60 forward primers for TCR Vbeta segments and 13 reverse primers for TCR Jbeta segments was used. Amplification of the CDR3 region of rearranged TCR beta genes was performed with a multiplex PCR assay on genomic DNA. On the Illumina HiSeq System, the amplified TCR beta libraries were sequenced as 87-base-pair reads. As for the authors' bioinformatics: A later analysis counted tens of millions of unique TCR beta chains across the 640 or so repertoires, and around 9.9 million of these chains were shared by at least two donors. A nearest-neighbor algorithm error-corrected the raw reads and collapsed the reads into unique sequences, merging closely related sequences to remove PCR and sequencing errors. V, D and J gene segments were assigned by aligning CDR3 sequences to IMGT reference sequences. For a sequence to be retained, a match of at least six nucleotides to both a V gene segment and a J gene segment was required. A rearrangement counted as productive if the CDR3 had no stop codons and remained in frame with V and J, and every other rearrangement counted as non-productive. Following IMGT convention, CDR3 was defined as the stretch from the second conserved V-encoded cysteine to the conserved J-encoded phenylalanine. The earlier analysis of about 610 of the donors excluded any sequence lacking an unambiguous match to a single V gene segment. An earlier analysis of some 500 of the donors classified V segments as functional when productive rearrangements were above 56.7% and as segregating when the standard deviation between donors was above 5%. A statistical classification framework was built for diagnosing cytomegalovirus status from the catalog of TCR beta chain sequences. A later analysis assigned V and J genes by comparing TCR nucleotide sequences with IMGT/GENE-DB human TR gene sequences. A later analysis assigned CDR3 sequences and most-parsimonious VDJ recombination scenarios with the TCRdist pipeline. In a later analysis, every TCR beta chain was defined by the combination of its CDR3 amino acid sequence and its V-gene family, and reads without a unique V-gene family were dropped. As a way to deal with suspected cross-contamination and a sequencing artifact, a later analysis dropped nearly 600 nucleotide sequences that were highly shared and had low generation probability. In a later analysis, a clonal expansion index was calculated for each public chain from normalized within-repertoire ranks of inferred template counts. In a later analysis, generation probabilities were computed with a VDJ recombination model fitted to out-of-frame rearrangements, and the resulting probabilities were checked against IGoR. A later analysis scored TCR-TCR, TCR-HLA and TCR-CMV co-occurrence with hypergeometric tests, applying a repertoire-size bias correction to TCR pairs. False discovery rates were estimated in a later analysis by permuting HLA or CMV assignments 20 times. In a later analysis, co-occurring TCRs were grouped using DBSCAN, and TCRdist sequence similarity was added for clustering within HLA-allele-positive subsets. Co-occurrence clustering excluded repertoires with fewer than 30,000 or more than 120,000 public chains, plus five with anomalous nucleotide sharing. The table comes from immuneACCESS by way of TCRdb, which keeps in-frame sequences with V and J called. Part of the clones is missing from these tables; in studies checked, under half for an unresolved V gene and the rest for unknown reasons. D and trimming were read from the DNA, whereas the V and J calls and clone size are those reported in that table. The sample table shows about 70,000 clones, and roughly 88% are seen once. 2% of the sample is in the top ten clones.

This clonotype was obtained from a woman in her 30s in good health and CMV-seronegative. The chain was built from TRBV7-9 and TRBJ2-1, with 14 junctional bases fitting TRBD2. Sequenced: PBMCs. The DNA sequence is TGTGCCAGCAGCTGGGGACTAGCGGGAGACGATGAGCAGTTCTTC. Its translation is CASSWGLAGDDEQFF.